This passage covers 2 T cell receptor beta chains from one sample sequenced in a study of blood T cell repertoires in COVID-19. Only in-frame clones appear in the TCRdb table, and some are missing; sequencing was by immunoSEQ multiplex PCR. Among about 260,000 clones listed, about 86% were seen once. Material for sequencing was PBMCs or T cells enriched from blood (not recorded which). The receptor source for this set is a man aged 30-40 years with acute COVID-19.

The chain carries TRBV7-6 and TRBJ1-1, with D possibly TRBD1 on 6 matching bases. The germline CDR1 and CDR2 sequences are SGHVS and FNYEAQ. V was trimmed by 0 bases and J by 4 bases, leaving 12 bases between them. The CDR3 runs to 15 residues. Here the CDR3 DNA reads TGTGCCAGCAGCTTAGCGCCCAGGGGTGGCACTGAAGCTTTCTTT. Its translation: CASSLAPRGGTEAFF. Complete variable domain (other parts from reference TRBV7-6 and TRBJ1-1): GAGVSQSPRYKVTKRGQDVALRCDPISGHVSLYWYRQALGQGPEFLTYFNYEAQQDKSGLPNDRFSAERPEGSISTLTIQRTEQRDSAMYRCASSLAPRGGTEAFFGQGTRLTVV.

A word on this clone: One end of the junction varies from germline; a read error may be responsible. This sequence joins TRBV10-2 and TRBJ1-2; a weak D match, TRBD1 (5 bases). The CDR3 is made up of 13 amino acids. Germline V lookup: CDR1 WSHSY, CDR2 SAAADI. CDR3 protein: CASMSQVPYGYTF. DNA of the CDR3: TGCGCTAGCATGTCACAGGTCCCGTATGGCTACACCTTC.